Below, 26 T cell receptor beta chains from the same sample are listed, as sequenced in a study of blood T cells in healthy people across ages. The second PCR ran roughly 6 to 11 cycles with a sample-barcoded 5' primer and J-beta primers. TCRdb re-derived calls from the 5' RACE reads in MiXCR, one entry per CDR3 protein. The sample has approximately 810,000 distinct CDR3 sequences, 25% to 30% seen once; the top ten hold roughly 17%. Source material: blood. Source of these receptors: a woman at least 80 years old in good health.

This chain joins TRBV12-3 or TRBV12-4 and TRBJ1-2, with D possibly being TRBD1 (5 bases). The CDR3 has 14 residues. V lost 1 base to trimming and J lost 6 bases, with 12 bases between them. The CDR3 here is CASSLGFLGDGYTF. DNA of the CDR3: TGTGCCAGCAGTTTAGGTTTTTTGGGGGATGGCTACACCTTC.

This clonotype was counted ten times or more. The chain uses TRBV11-2 and TRBJ1-2, with 7 positions matching TRBD1. The CDR3 length is 16 residues. The germline V gene has CDR1 SGHAT and CDR2 FQNNGV. The V and J ends lost 4 bases and 6 bases, in that order; junction bases with no gene match: 14. CDR3 residues: CASSSQAQGPWDGYTF. DNA for the CDR3: TGTGCCAGCAGCTCTCAAGCACAGGGGCCCTGGGATGGCTACACCTTC.

A few counts support this clonotype. This chain connects TRBV12-3 or TRBV12-4 to TRBJ2-1; 7 bases fit TRBD1. This CDR3 spans 12 amino acids. The trim removed 4 bases at V and 8 bases at J, leaving 2 bases unmatched. The DNA of the CDR3 is TGTGCCAGCAGTTCAGGGGGATATGAGCAGTTCTTC. Encoded protein: CASSSGGYEQFF.

This clonotype was seen ten or more times. The chain couples TRBV2 to TRBJ2-1; 7 bases agree with TRBD2. The CDR3 is 15 residues long. V was pared by 8 bases and J by 8 bases, with 15 bases of the junction left unmatched. The germline gives CDR1 SNHLY, CDR2 FYNNEI. The CDR3 nucleotides are TGTGCCAGCTCCCTTCGCGGGGGTGGGAGAGATGAGCAGTTCTTC. As protein: CASSLRGGGRDEQFF.

Points on this clonotype: Given a much more abundant clone one base away, this may be a read error. The chain links TRBV27 to TRBJ2-1; a weak D match, TRBD2 (6 bases). The J call may be mistaken, given a closer DNA end match to TRBJ2-7. This CDR3 contains 14 residues. CDR1 MNHEY and CDR2 SMNVEV come from the germline V gene (reference sequence). The CDR3 is CVSGPIGAGYEQYF. For the CDR3, the DNA is TGTGTCAGCGGGCCCATCGGGGCCGGGTACGAGCAGTACTTC.

This clonotype was recorded many times. This chain connects TRBV6-6 to TRBJ2-4; D may be TRBD2 (5 bases). The V gene lost 5 bases and the J gene lost 1 base, with 12 bases spanning the gap. The CDR3 extends over 15 amino acids. The germline CDR1 and CDR2 sequences are MNHNY and SVGAGI (reference sequence). CDR3 protein: CASSRGSGAKNIQYF. CDR3 nucleotides: TGTGCCAGCAGTCGGGGTTCGGGGGCCAAAAACATTCAGTACTTC.

The J gene is TRBJ2-5, the V gene TRBV10-1; 8 bases are shared with TRBD2. The V gene end was trimmed by 2 bases and the J gene end by 11 bases; junction bases not matched to a gene: 13. The CDR3 is 15 amino acids. The germline V gene encodes CDR1 WNHNN and CDR2 SYGVQD (reference sequence). CDR3 nucleotides: TGCGCCAGCAGTGAGAGATCTAGCGGGTACAATGAGCAGTACTTC. As protein: CASSERSSGYNEQYF.

The CDR3 nucleotides are TGCGCCAGCAGCTTGGAAGGGGCTAGCGGGGGGGCCTACAATGAGCAGTTCTTC. It encodes CASSLEGASGGAYNEQFF. The chain recombines TRBV5-1 with TRBJ2-1; TRBD2 matches 12 bases. The CDR3 sequence is 18 residues long. The trim removed 0 bases at V and 2 bases at J, leaving 6 bases unmatched. Germline lookup yields CDR1 SGHRS and CDR2 YFSETQ.

V and J are TRBV7-2 and TRBJ1-1; possibly TRBD1 for D (5 bases). Germline CDR1 SGHTA, CDR2 FQGNSA. The CDR3 sequence is 12 residues long. The V end was cut by 5 bases, the J end by 7 bases, with 11 bases between. The CDR3 protein is CASSPQTVEAFF. In DNA form, the CDR3 reads TGTGCCAGCAGCCCCCAGACAGTTGAAGCTTTCTTT. The full variable domain, rest sourced from reference TRBV7-2 and TRBJ1-1, is GAGVSQSPSNKVTEKGKDVELRCDPISGHTALYWYRQSLGQGLEFLIYFQGNSAPDKSGLPSDRFSAERTGGSVSTLTIQRTQQEDSAVYLCASSPQTVEAFFGQGTRLTVV.

This clonotype was seen ten or more times. This chain uses TRBV12-3 or TRBV12-4 with TRBJ1-2; D remains unclear. Trimming removed 5 bases at V and 4 bases at J, with 8 bases between. This CDR3 comprises 12 residues. This chain's CDR3 is CASSRDVYGYTF. The CDR3, as DNA: TGTGCCAGCAGTCGCGACGTCTATGGCTACACCTTC.

This clonotype was recorded at least ten times. The gene calls are TRBV6-2 or TRBV6-3 and TRBJ2-3; 8 bases map to TRBD1. Unmatched junction bases numbered 11, after V lost 7 bases and J lost 2 bases. Germline CDR1 MNHEY, CDR2 SVGEGT. The CDR3 covers 16 residues. The DNA of the CDR3 is TGTGCCAGCAAATTATTTGACAGGGGCCCCACAGATACGCAGTATTTT. Translated: CASKLFDRGPTDTQYF.

There are a few counts of this clonotype. A much more abundant neighbour one base away suggests this may be a read error. This rearrangement joins TRBV7-6 to TRBJ2-7, with 7 bases fitting TRBD1. Germline CDR1 and CDR2: SGHVS and FNYEAQ. V trimming: 5 bases; J trimming: 5 bases; junction bases outside the gene matches: 12. This CDR3 is 15 amino acids long. The CDR3 sequence is CASSTNRDSPHEQYF. The CDR3 DNA follows: TGTGCCAGCAGCACGAACCGGGACAGTCCCCACGAGCAGTACTTC.

This clonotype was seen ten or more times. The V and J genes are TRBV15 and TRBJ2-1; TRBD1 matches 7 bases. V shed 5 bases, J shed 8 bases, and the junction held 12 bases outside the gene matches. The germline CDR1 and CDR2 sequences are LNHNV and YYDKDF (reference sequence). The length of the CDR3 is 15 residues. This CDR3 reads CATSLVQGKRDEQFF. CDR3 DNA: TGTGCCACCAGCCTCGTACAGGGGAAACGTGATGAGCAGTTCTTC.

This clonotype has ten or more counts. The chain employs TRBV24-1 and TRBJ2-4; the D is unclear. The CDR3 consists of 15 residues. V was cut by 8 bases and J by 0 bases, with 13 bases left in between. CDR1 is KGHDR and CDR2 is SFDVKD in the germline V gene. CDR3 DNA sequence: TGTGCCACCATCGTCCGTTTGCCAGCCAAAAACATTCAGTACTTC. Residues: CATIVRLPAKNIQYF.

This clonotype was recorded many times. J is TRBJ1-5 and V is TRBV25-1; possible D gene TRBD1, 6 bases. Trimming removed 6 bases from V and 3 bases from J, with 12 bases in between. The CDR3 consists of 14 residues. The germline V gene has CDR1 MGHDK and CDR2 SYGVNS. The CDR3 bases are TGTGCCAGCAGGGAGACAGGAATCAATCAGCCCCAGCATTTT. It translates to CASRETGINQPQHF. The full variable domain, completed using reference TRBV25-1 and TRBJ1-5, is EADIYQTPRYLVIGTGKKITLECSQTMGHDKMYWYQQDPGMELHLIHYSYGVNSTEKGDLSSESTVSRIRTEHFPLTLESARPSHTSQYLCASRETGINQPQHFGDGTRLSIL.

The gene calls are TRBV16 and TRBJ2-5; TRBD1 might be the D (5 bases). This CDR3 has 15 amino acids. CDR1 and CDR2 from the germline V gene are KGHSY and FQNENV. Deletions cut 3 bases from V and 1 base from J, with 12 bases between. DNA for the CDR3: TGTGCCAGCAGCCACAACCGGACACCCCAAGAGACCCAGTACTTC. Its protein product is CASSHNRTPQETQYF. Filled out from reference TRBV16 and TRBJ2-5, the complete variable domain reads GEEVAQTPKHLVRGEGQKAKLYCAPIKGHSYVFWYQQVLKNEFKFLISFQNENVFDETGMPKERFSAKCLPNSPCSLEIQATKLEDSAVYFCASSHNRTPQETQYFGPGTRLLVL.

This clonotype was recorded at least ten times. The V gene is TRBV11-2, the J gene TRBJ2-3, with a tentative D call TRBD1 (6 bases). The germline gives CDR1 SGHAT, CDR2 FQNNGV. The CDR3 extends over 15 amino acids. The ends were cut back, 5 bases at V and 4 bases at J, with 16 bases in the middle. The CDR3 loop reads CASSRPGDLADTQYF. In DNA, the CDR3 is TGTGCCAGCAGCCGGCCAGGGGACCTAGCAGATACGCAGTATTTT. The whole variable domain, remainder taken from reference TRBV11-2 and TRBJ2-3, is EAGVAQSPRYKIIEKRQSVAFWCNPISGHATLYWYQQILGQGPKLLIQFQNNGVVDDSQLPKDRFSAERLKGVDSTLKIQPAKLEDSAVYLCASSRPGDLADTQYFGPGTRLTVL.

The table lists this clonotype with many counts. This chain uses TRBV29-1 with TRBJ1-2; D is unclear. CDR1 is SQVTM and CDR2 is ANQGSEA in the germline V gene. The CDR3 totals 13 residues. V lost 4 bases and J 4 bases, leaving 13 bases between the germline ends. CDR3 residues: CSVAGTVPYGYTF. As DNA, the CDR3 is TGCAGCGTTGCCGGCACCGTTCCCTATGGCTACACCTTC.

On this clonotype: Possible read error: a much larger clone is one base away. The V and J genes are TRBV7-2 and TRBJ2-1, with 9 bases matching TRBD2. The CDR3 runs 15 residues. Germline CDR1 reads SGHTA; CDR2 reads FQGNSA. The V and J ends lost 11 bases and 8 bases, in that order; junction bases with no gene match: 16. The CDR3 DNA reads as TGTGCCGGCACCCCGGCCCTAGCGGGGTGGGATGAGCAGTTCTTC. It translates to CAGTPALAGWDEQFF.

This clonotype was recorded at least ten times. This chain uses TRBV7-6 with TRBJ2-1, with D possibly being TRBD1 (6 bases). Germline-derived CDR1 and CDR2 are SGHVS and FNYEAQ. Trimming took 4 bases from V and 2 from J, leaving 12 bases between them. The CDR3 consists of 15 residues. The DNA for the CDR3 is TGTGCCAGCAGCTCCGGACAGAACACCTACAATGAGCAGTTCTTC. This sequence encodes CASSSGQNTYNEQFF.

Regarding this clonotype: This may stem from a read error, because a much larger clone lies one nucleotide away. This chain connects TRBV5-1 to TRBJ2-6; TRBD1 matches at 11 bases. The CDR3 consists of 22 residues. The trim removed 1 base at V and 0 bases at J, leaving 15 bases unmatched. CDR1 and CDR2 from the germline V gene are SGHRS and YFSETQ. CDR3 coding DNA: TGCGCCAGCAGCTTGTACCTTCCGGGACAGGGGGTCCCAACCTCTGGGGCCAACGTCCTGACTTTC. Translating gives CASSLYLPGQGVPTSGANVLTF. Based on the CDR3 plus reference TRBV5-1 and TRBJ2-6, the full variable domain is KAGVTQTPRYLIKTRGQQVTLSCSPISGHRSVSWYQQTPGQGLQFLFEYFSETQRNKGNFPGRFSGRQFSNSRSEMNVSTLELGDSALYLCASSLYLPGQGVPTSGANVLTFGAGSRLTVL.

This sequence joins TRBV15 and TRBJ2-5; D is perhaps TRBD1 (5 bases). Germline values: CDR1 LNHNV, CDR2 YYDKDF (reference sequence). The CDR3 covers 16 residues. V was trimmed by 0 bases and J by 2 bases, leaving 13 bases between them. The CDR3 sequence is CATSRDPWTKQETQYF. In DNA form, the CDR3 reads TGTGCCACCAGCAGAGATCCCTGGACAAAACAAGAGACCCAGTACTTC.

A few counts support this clonotype. This rearrangement joins TRBV20-1 to TRBJ1-1, with a weak D call TRBD1 (6 bases). CDR1 is DFQATT, CDR2 SNEGSKA, per germline (reference sequence). The CDR3 has 14 residues. V lost 5 bases and J lost 0, with 13 bases in between. The CDR3 spells CSAGGHLMNTEAFF. In nucleotides, the CDR3 is TGCAGTGCTGGGGGACATCTCATGAACACTGAAGCTTTCTTT.

To note about this clonotype: A single base separates this from a much larger clone, so it may be a read error. The CDR3, as DNA: TGTGCCAGCAGCTTAGTGGGACAGGGGACAGAGGCCCAGTACTTC. Its protein product is CASSLVGQGTEAQYF. The V gene is TRBV7-9, the J gene TRBJ2-5, with TRBD1 identical over 10 bases. Germline-derived CDR1 and CDR2 are SEHNR and FQNEAQ (reference sequence). This CDR3 has 15 amino acids.

This clonotype was seen more than once but under ten times. The CDR3 region is CASSLGGGAGEKLFF. DNA of the CDR3: TGTGCCAGCAGCTTAGGAGGGGGGGCAGGGGAAAAACTGTTTTTT. The chain is built from TRBV7-8 and TRBJ1-4; a possible D gene is TRBD1 (6 bases). There are 15 residues in the CDR3. Between the trimmed V and J ends, which lost 1 base and 8 bases, there was a span of 14 bases. Germline loops: CDR1 SGHVS, CDR2 FQNEAQ.

This clonotype was observed a single time. The chain carries TRBV20-1 and TRBJ2-5, with 7 nucleotides matching TRBD1. The end of the DNA aligns better with TRBJ2-1, so the J call may be wrong. Germline V gene lookup returns CDR1 DFQATT and CDR2 SNEGSKA (reference sequence). The CDR3 sequence is 14 residues long. As DNA, the CDR3 is TGCAGTGCACCGGGGCTGAGGGGGCAAGAGACCCAGTTCTTC. Protein sequence: CSAPGLRGQETQFF.